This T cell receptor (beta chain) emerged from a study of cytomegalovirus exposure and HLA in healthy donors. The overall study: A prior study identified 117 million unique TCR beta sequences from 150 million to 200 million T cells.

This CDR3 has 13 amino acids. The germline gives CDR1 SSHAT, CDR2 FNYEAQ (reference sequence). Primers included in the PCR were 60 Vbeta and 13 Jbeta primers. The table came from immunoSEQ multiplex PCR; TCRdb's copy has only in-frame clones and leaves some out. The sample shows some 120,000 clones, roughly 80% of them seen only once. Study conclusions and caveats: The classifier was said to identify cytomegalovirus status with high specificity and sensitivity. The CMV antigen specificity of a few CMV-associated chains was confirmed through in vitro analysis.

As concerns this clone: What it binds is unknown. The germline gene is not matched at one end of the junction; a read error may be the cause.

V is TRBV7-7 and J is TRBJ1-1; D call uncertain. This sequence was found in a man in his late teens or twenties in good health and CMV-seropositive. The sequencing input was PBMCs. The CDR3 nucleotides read TGTGCTAGCAGCTTAGGCAGGAACACTGAAGCTTTCTTT. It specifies CASSLGRNTEAFF.